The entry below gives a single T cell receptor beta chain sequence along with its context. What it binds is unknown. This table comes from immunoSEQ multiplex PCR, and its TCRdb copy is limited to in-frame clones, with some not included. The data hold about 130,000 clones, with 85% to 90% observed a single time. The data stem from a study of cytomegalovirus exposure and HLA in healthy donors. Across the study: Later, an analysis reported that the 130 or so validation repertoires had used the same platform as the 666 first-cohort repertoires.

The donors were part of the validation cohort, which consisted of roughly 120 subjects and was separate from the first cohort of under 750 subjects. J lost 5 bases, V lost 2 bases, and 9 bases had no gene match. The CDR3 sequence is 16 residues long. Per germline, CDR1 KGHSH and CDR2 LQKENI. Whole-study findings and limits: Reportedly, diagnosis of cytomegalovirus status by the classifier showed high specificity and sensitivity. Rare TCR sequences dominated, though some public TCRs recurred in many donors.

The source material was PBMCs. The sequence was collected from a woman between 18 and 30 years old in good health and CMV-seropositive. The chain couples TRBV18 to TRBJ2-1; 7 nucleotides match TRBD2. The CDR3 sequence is CASSPGRKRGHNEQFF. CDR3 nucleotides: TGTGCCAGCTCACCAGGTCGGAAGCGGGGACACAATGAGCAGTTCTTC.